These 32 T cell receptor beta chains were all obtained from the same sample, sequenced in a study of cytomegalovirus exposure and HLA in healthy donors. Both 60 Vbeta primers and 13 Jbeta primers went into the PCR. Data came from immunoSEQ multiplex PCR; TCRdb stores just in-frame clones and leaves some out. This sample has over 150,000 clones, with roughly 77% found just once. Material: PBMCs. The receptors shown here come from a man aged 30 to 45 in good health and CMV-seropositive.

The chain carries TRBV12-5 and TRBJ1-5; D gene unclear. Germline CDR1 LGHNT, CDR2 FRNRAP. This CDR3 contains 13 residues. Deletions cut 2 bases from V and 3 bases from J, with 5 bases between. CDR3 coding DNA: TGTGCTAGTGGTTTGATAGCCAATCAGCCCCAGCATTTT. Its protein is CASGLIANQPQHF.

This chain links TRBV2 with TRBJ2-7; D gene uncertain. Germline CDR1 SNHLY, CDR2 FYNNEI. The germline V and J ends were trimmed by 4 bases and 2 bases, with 9 bases remaining between them. CDR3 length: 13 residues. The CDR3 spells CASSVRLTYEQYF. The CDR3 nucleotides are TGTGCCAGCAGTGTCAGACTCACCTACGAGCAGTACTTC.

The V and J genes are TRBV28 and TRBJ2-1, with D tentatively TRBD1 (6 bases). From germline, CDR1 is MDHEN and CDR2 SYDVKM. The CDR3 is 15 residues long. V shed 2 bases and J shed 6 bases, with 14 bases lying between them. This CDR3 reads CASSLGTLRGNEQFF. The CDR3 DNA sequence: TGTGCCAGCAGTTTAGGGACACTGAGGGGCAATGAGCAGTTCTTC.

Comment on this clone: One end of the junction is discordant with germline, which a read error may explain. CDR3 in amino acids: CASSTGDRVRGYIF. The CDR3 region has the DNA TGTGCCAGCAGCACCGGGGACAGGGTTAGAGGCTACATCTTC. The chain carries TRBV7-2 and TRBJ1-2, with 9 nucleotides matching TRBD1. Germline lookup yields CDR1 SGHTA and CDR2 FQGNSA. The CDR3 totals 14 residues.

The CDR3 spells CSARDGWEQYF. The CDR3, as DNA: TGCAGTGCTAGAGACGGGTGGGAGCAGTACTTC. This rearrangement joins TRBV20-1 to TRBJ2-7; D not certain. V gave up 0 bases and J gave up 7 bases, with 7 bases separating them. The germline CDR1 and CDR2 sequences are DFQATT and SNEGSKA (reference sequence). The CDR3 totals 11 residues.

DNA of the CDR3: TGTGCCAGTAGTATTCGAGGGGGAGTCTCTGGAAACACCATATATTTT. This gives the protein CASSIRGGVSGNTIYF. J is TRBJ1-3 and V is TRBV19; D perhaps matches TRBD1 (6 bases). Germline CDR1 is LNHDA and CDR2 is SQIVND (reference sequence). This CDR3 is built from 16 residues. V was trimmed by 3 bases and J by 0 bases, leaving 12 bases between them.

This chain connects TRBV18 to TRBJ2-7, with D possibly TRBD2 on 5 matching bases. Trimming took 3 bases from V and 0 from J, leaving 6 bases between them. Germline V lookup: CDR1 KGHSH, CDR2 LQKENI. This CDR3 is built from 13 residues. CDR3 sequence: CASSPGSSYEQYF. The CDR3 DNA reads TGTGCCAGCTCACCTGGGAGCTCCTACGAGCAGTACTTC. The full variable domain, its missing parts supplied by reference TRBV18 and TRBJ2-7, is NAGVMQNPRHLVRRRGQEARLRCSPMKGHSHVYWYRQLPEEGLKFMVYLQKENIIDESGMPKERFSAEFPKEGPSILRIQQVVRGDSAAYFCASSPGSSYEQYFGPGTRLTVT.

This clone was counted only a few times. The chain recombines TRBV27 with TRBJ1-4, with D possibly being TRBD1 (6 bases). Trimming took off 6 bases at V and 5 bases at J, with 13 bases between the two ends. There are 14 residues in the CDR3. Germline V gene sequence: CDR1 MNHEY, CDR2 SMNVEV (reference sequence). For the CDR3, the DNA is TGTGCCAGCAGCCCCAGGGGATTCAATGAAAAACTGTTTTTT. Its protein product is CASSPRGFNEKLFF.

The chain couples TRBV5-4 to TRBJ2-1; 13 nucleotides agree with TRBD2. Unmatched junction bases numbered 8, after V lost 4 bases and J lost 4 bases. This CDR3 region has 17 residues. Germline-derived CDR1 and CDR2 are SGHNT and YYREEE (reference sequence). CDR3 in amino acids: CASSRTSGGPSYNEQFF. CDR3 in DNA: TGTGCCAGCAGCCGGACTAGCGGGGGCCCTTCGTACAATGAGCAGTTCTTC.

The chain carries TRBV30 and TRBJ2-7; 8 nucleotides line up with TRBD1. This CDR3 region has 12 residues. Germline V gene data show CDR1 as GTSNPN and CDR2 as SVGIG (reference sequence). Unmatched junction bases numbered 6, after V lost 3 bases and J lost 8 bases. As DNA, the CDR3 is TGTGCCTGGAGAGTTGCCAGGGGGCAGCAGTACTTC. Translation gives CAWRVARGQQYF.

The rearrangement joins TRBV19 to TRBJ2-5, with TRBD1 matching 8 bases. V was pared by 4 bases and J by 2 bases, with 3 bases of the junction left unmatched. The CDR3 is 14 residues long. Germline assignment: CDR1 LNHDA and CDR2 SQIVND (reference sequence). As DNA, the CDR3 is TGTGCCAGTAGTAGGACAGGGACTCAAGAGACCCAGTACTTC. It translates to CASSRTGTQETQYF.

The rearrangement joins TRBV12-2 to TRBJ2-7; the table calls TRBD1, which could not be checked here. TRBV12-2 is an annotated pseudogene. The CDR3 consists of 10 residues. The CDR3 reads CASPQVRAPF. CDR3 in DNA: TGTGCAAGTCCCCAGGTCAGGGCGCCCTTC.

This chain's CDR3 is CASRVAGGKDNEQFF. The CDR3 DNA reads as TGCGCCAGCAGGGTAGCGGGGGGCAAGGACAATGAGCAGTTCTTC. This chain joins TRBV5-1 and TRBJ2-1; 10 bases align to TRBD2. There are 15 residues in the CDR3. From germline, CDR1 is SGHRS and CDR2 YFSETQ. J lost 5 bases, V lost 5 bases, and 7 bases had no gene match.

This chain joins TRBV4-3 and TRBJ2-2, with 7 nucleotides matching TRBD2. Germline V gene data show CDR1 as LGHNA and CDR2 as YSLEER. The CDR3 spans 18 residues. V was clipped by 0 bases and J by 12 bases; unmatched bases: 19. This CDR3 reads CASSQDLGGGRVEVKLFF. Written as DNA, the CDR3 is TGCGCCAGCAGCCAAGATTTAGGCGGGGGAAGAGTGGAGGTGAAGCTGTTTTTT.

This chain uses TRBV19 with TRBJ2-5; TRBD2 agrees at 9 bases. Germline CDR1 is LNHDA and CDR2 is SQIVND (reference sequence). J was trimmed by 3 bases and V by 6 bases; bases with no gene match: 11. There are 16 residues in the CDR3. The CDR3 nucleotides are TGTGCCAGTAGAAGAACCCATGCGGGAGGGGAAGAGACCCAGTACTTC. Amino acid sequence: CASRRTHAGGEETQYF.

The rearrangement uses TRBV18 and TRBJ1-1; D ambiguous. The CDR3 sequence is 13 residues long. The V end was cut by 1 base, the J end by 0 bases, with 3 bases between. Germline V gene data show CDR1 as KGHSH and CDR2 as LQKENI. The CDR3 DNA is TGTGCCAGCTCACCACTTATGAACACTGAAGCTTTCTTT. Amino acid sequence: CASSPLMNTEAFF.

The rearrangement joins TRBV4-2 to TRBJ2-3, with 10 bases lining up with TRBD2. The CDR3 loop spans 17 amino acids. Germline CDR1 reads LGHNA; CDR2 reads YNFKEQ. V was pared by 0 bases and J by 2 bases, with 5 bases of the junction left unmatched. DNA of the CDR3: TGTGCCAGCAGCCAAGATTCCCTAGCGGGGGACACAGATACGCAGTATTTT. Translating it yields CASSQDSLAGDTDTQYF.

Concerning this clone: One junction end does not reproduce the germline sequence, and a read error may be involved. The V and J genes are TRBV27 and TRBJ2-1, with unresolved D. This CDR3 is built from 15 residues. CDR1 and CDR2 (germline): MNHEY, SMNVEV (reference sequence). As DNA, the CDR3 is TGTGCTAGCAGCACTCAGGCGAGCTCCTACAATGAGCAGTTCTTC. This encodes CASSTQASSYNEQFF.

This clone was seen a handful of times. This rearrangement joins TRBV5-1 to TRBJ2-7; 10 nucleotides align to TRBD1. Germline-derived CDR1 and CDR2 are SGHRS and YFSETQ. Unmatched junction bases numbered 8, after V lost 1 base and J lost 4 bases. The CDR3 runs to 16 residues. In DNA form, the CDR3 reads TGCGCCAGCAGCTTGATGGCGACAGGGGGCACATACGAGCAGTACTTC. It codes for CASSLMATGGTYEQYF.

The gene calls are TRBV28 and TRBJ1-5; a weak D match, TRBD1 (6 bases). From germline, CDR1 is MDHEN and CDR2 SYDVKM. The CDR3 loop spans 14 amino acids. The germline V and J ends were trimmed by 6 bases and 2 bases, with 11 bases remaining between them. CDR3 in amino acids: CASSRGHGNQPQHF. Written as DNA, the CDR3 is TGTGCCAGCAGCCGGGGACACGGCAATCAGCCCCAGCATTTT.

A single count supports this clone. The gene calls are TRBV4-1 and TRBJ1-2; the match to TRBD1 covers 12 bases. The ends lost 1 base at V and 4 bases at J; junction bases unmatched: 4. Germline CDR1 is MGHRA and CDR2 is YSYEKL. The CDR3 is 16 amino acids. DNA for the CDR3: TGCGCCAGCAGCCAAGGGGCGGGACAGGGGGCCTATGGCTACACCTTC. It is translated as CASSQGAGQGAYGYTF.

The chain is built from TRBV29-1 and TRBJ1-6, with 10 bases fitting TRBD1. Per the germline V gene, CDR1 is SQVTM and CDR2 is ANQGSEA. Losses at the gene ends were 6 bases for V and 6 bases for J; bases not matched to a gene: 5. The CDR3 runs 14 residues. The CDR3, as DNA: TGCAGCGTCGGGACAGGGGTATCTAATTCACCCCTCCACTTT. Protein: CSVGTGVSNSPLHF.

CDR3 amino acids: CASRLPHTSGRETYNEQFF. CDR3 in DNA: TGTGCAAGTCGCTTGCCCCATACTAGCGGGAGGGAGACCTACAATGAGCAGTTCTTC. The chain combines TRBV12-2 with TRBJ2-1; the listed D gene, TRBD2, was not tested against the DNA. TRBV12-2 is listed as a pseudogene. The length of the CDR3 is 19 residues.

The chain employs TRBV6-4 and TRBJ1-5; maybe TRBD1 (5 bases). Germline CDR1 reads MRHNA; CDR2 reads SNTAGT. The CDR3 is 15 amino acids. The V gene lost 6 bases and the J gene lost 4 bases, with 16 bases spanning the gap. The CDR3 sequence is CASSEGGGGNQPQHF. The DNA for the CDR3 is TGTGCCAGCAGCGAAGGTGGGGGGGGTAATCAGCCCCAGCATTTT.

The gene calls are TRBV5-1 and TRBJ1-1; a possible D gene is TRBD1 (6 bases). Germline CDR1 and CDR2: SGHRS and YFSETQ. The germline V and J ends were trimmed by 0 bases and 1 base, with 10 bases remaining between them. This CDR3 is built from 15 residues. The CDR3: CASSLDRVGNTEAFF. CDR3 DNA: TGCGCCAGCAGCTTGGACAGGGTGGGGAACACTGAAGCTTTCTTT.

A word on this clone: Additional DNA sequences in this sample encode the identical CDR3. The V and J genes are TRBV7-2 and TRBJ1-3, with D hard to call. Germline V gene data show CDR1 as SGHTA and CDR2 as FQGNSA. The CDR3 covers 15 residues. Trimming left V 1 base short and J 4 bases short, with 11 bases between. The CDR3 region is CASSLVTGSGNTIYF. The CDR3 DNA is TGTGCCAGCAGCTTAGTTACGGGTTCAGGAAACACCATATATTTT.

The CDR3 region is CASSRLALSSYEQYF. CDR3 DNA sequence: TGTGCCAGCAGCCGACTAGCGCTGAGCTCCTACGAGCAGTACTTC. The V call is TRBV6-6, the J call TRBJ2-7, with 8 bases identical to TRBD2. The CDR3 sequence is 15 residues long. The junction had 7 bases not matched to a gene; V was cut back by 6 bases and J by 0 bases. CDR1 and CDR2 from the germline V gene are MNHNY and SVGAGI (reference sequence).

This rearrangement joins TRBV7-8 to TRBJ2-7; TRBD1 aligns across 8 bases. Per germline, CDR1 SGHVS and CDR2 FQNEAQ. The CDR3 has 14 amino acids. V dropped 7 bases and J dropped 2; count of bases not matched to a gene: 7. CDR3 loop: CASTLGTGPYEQYF. As DNA, the CDR3 is TGTGCCAGCACCCTAGGGACAGGCCCCTACGAGCAGTACTTC.

This clone was recorded a few times. The chain links TRBV6-5 to TRBJ2-7; tentative D call: TRBD2 (5 bases). CDR1 and CDR2 from the germline V gene are MNHEY and SVGAGI. The length of the CDR3 is 12 residues. V lost 5 bases, J lost 2 bases, and 7 bases lay in between. The CDR3 protein is CASSGSTYEQYF. The CDR3 region has the DNA TGTGCCAGCAGTGGGAGTACCTACGAGCAGTACTTC.

This chain uses TRBV27 with TRBJ1-4; the match to TRBD1 covers 11 bases. The V and J ends lost 6 bases and 3 bases, in that order; junction bases with no gene match: 9. This CDR3 is 17 amino acids long. Germline V CDR1 and CDR2: MNHEY, SMNVEV (reference sequence). The CDR3: CASSRRTGGLSNEKLFF. As DNA, the CDR3 is TGTGCCAGCAGCCGCAGGACAGGGGGCTTGTCTAATGAAAAACTGTTTTTT.

This chain uses TRBV19 with TRBJ1-2; D possibly corresponds to TRBD1 (6 bases). Deletions cut 1 base from V and 4 bases from J, with 16 bases between. The CDR3 totals 16 residues. From germline, CDR1 is LNHDA and CDR2 SQIVND (reference sequence). CDR3 residues: CASSIARRDNGYGYTF. The DNA for the CDR3 is TGTGCCAGTAGTATAGCCCGCCGGGACAACGGCTATGGCTACACCTTC. Filled out from reference TRBV19 and TRBJ1-2, the complete variable domain reads DGGITQSPKYLFRKEGQNVTLSCEQNLNHDAMYWYRQDPGQGLRLIYYSQIVNDFQKGDIAEGYSVSREKKESFPLTVTSAQKNPTAFYLCASSIARRDNGYGYTFGSGTRLTVV.

The V and J genes are TRBV6-1 and TRBJ1-5, with 7 nucleotides matching TRBD1. The CDR3 has 14 amino acids. V dropped 6 bases and J dropped 4; count of bases not matched to a gene: 6. From germline, CDR1 is MNHNS and CDR2 SASEGT. The CDR3 DNA follows: TGTGCCAGCAGATGGGACAGTCGAAATCAGCCCCAGCATTTT. Translating it yields CASRWDSRNQPQHF.